The sequence of this T cell receptor beta chain was determined in a study of technical replicates of blood from several donors. Produced via immunoSEQ multiplex PCR; TCRdb's table is partial and in-frame only. The sample has some 74,000 clones, 95% to 97% seen once. Germline V gives CDR1 MDHEN, CDR2 SYDVKM. The CDR3 runs to 13 residues. Points on this clone: The junction departs from the called germline gene at one end, perhaps through a read error.

This sequence joins TRBV28 and TRBJ1-6; D is possibly TRBD1 (5 bases). Specimen: T cells isolated from PBMCs. The sequence was obtained from a human donor in good health. The CDR3 protein is CASSGGVYSPLHF. The CDR3 DNA is TGTGCAAGCAGTGGGGGGGTGTATTCACCCCTCCACTTT.